This TCR beta chain stems from a study of blood T cells in healthy people across ages. PCR was performed a second time for about 7 to 11 cycles using a sample-barcoded 5' primer and a J-beta primer mix. Unique molecular identifiers of 12 random nucleotides labeled each cDNA. TCRdb re-called the 5' RACE reads with MiXCR, one entry per CDR3 protein. The sample lists about 1.8 million distinct CDR3 sequences, about 49% seen once, with approximately 2% in the top ten. CDR1 is SQVTM, CDR2 ANQGSEA, per germline. J gave up 9 bases and V 6 bases, and 13 bases lay outside the gene matches. The CDR3 runs 15 residues. Peripheral blood was drawn, 7.5 to 10 milliliters per donor. Extraction yielded at least 6 micrograms of total RNA per sample.

The chain carries TRBV29-1 and TRBJ1-6; 8 positions match TRBD1. The origin of this receptor is a woman aged 40-49 years in good health. The sample was blood. The CDR3 region is CSVGQEGPTGSPLHF. CDR3 coding DNA: TGCAGCGTGGGACAGGAGGGCCCAACTGGTTCACCCCTCCACTTT.